This T cell receptor (beta chain) was found in a study of response to subunit inactivated influenza vaccine. Study results and caveats: Authors suggested each seasonal flu vaccination may recruit only limited numbers of new T cells.

With regard to this clonotype: The antigen is not known.

TCRdb processed the RT-PCR reads anew with MiXCR; each CDR3 protein has one entry. The sample has fewer than 400,000 distinct CDR3 sequences; roughly 22% are singletons. This CDR3 contains 14 residues. In germline, CDR1 is SEHNR, CDR2 FQNEAQ (reference sequence). V was clipped by 5 bases and J by 4 bases, with 14 bases between them. The sample consisted of PBMCs from blood, taken 21 months after vaccination. This clonotype originated in a man aged 50 to 75 who received an inactivated influenza vaccine. The rearrangement uses TRBV7-9 and TRBJ1-1; a possible D gene is TRBD1 (5 bases). CDR3 bases: TGTGCCAGCAGCCACAGGTTGCTCGGCACTGAAGCTTTCTTT. This codes for CASSHRLLGTEAFF.